The subject of this entry is one T cell receptor beta chain. As yet, its antigen is unknown. Other DNA sequences in the same sample also yield this CDR3. The CDR3 spans 16 residues. CDR1 and CDR2 (germline): MNHEY, SMNVEV (reference sequence). V was pared by 5 bases and J by 4 bases, with 8 bases of the junction left unmatched. Naive CD4+ cells were CD45RA-selected; the remaining cells were memory. The source of the sample is a study of shared clonotypes between healthy human individuals. Study details: Samples came from a couple of female and three male donors aged 18 to 49. General study points: Only a few donors were included, so the genetic and exposure-history diversity represented was limited.

The method was immunoSEQ multiplex PCR; TCRdb's version includes in-frame clones alone and lacks a portion of them. The table records roughly 1 million clones, around 74% of them present only once. The sequence was collected from a man aged 18 to 29 in good health. The chain employs TRBV27 and TRBJ2-1; TRBD2 matches 10 bases. The specimen sequenced was memory CD4+ T cells sorted from blood. The subset denotes: CD45RA-negative fraction. The CDR3 DNA reads TGTGCCAGCAGTCCCCGTTTAGCGGGGGGATACAATGAGCAGTTCTTC. Translation gives CASSPRLAGGYNEQFF.